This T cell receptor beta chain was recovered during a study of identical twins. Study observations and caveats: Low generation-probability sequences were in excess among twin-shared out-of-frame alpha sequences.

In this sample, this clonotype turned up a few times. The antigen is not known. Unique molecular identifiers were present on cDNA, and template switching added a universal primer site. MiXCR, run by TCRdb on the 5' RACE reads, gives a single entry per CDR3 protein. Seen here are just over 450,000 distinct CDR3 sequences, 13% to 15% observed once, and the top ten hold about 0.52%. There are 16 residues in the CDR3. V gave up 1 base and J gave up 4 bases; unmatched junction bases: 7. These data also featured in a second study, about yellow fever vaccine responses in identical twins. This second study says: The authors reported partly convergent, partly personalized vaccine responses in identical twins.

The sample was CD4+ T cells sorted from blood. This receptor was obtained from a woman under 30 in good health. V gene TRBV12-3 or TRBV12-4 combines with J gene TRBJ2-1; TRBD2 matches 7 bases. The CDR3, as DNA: TGTGCCAGCAGTTTAGTTGAGGGGACTACTTACAATGAGCAGTTCTTC. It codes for CASSLVEGTTYNEQFF.